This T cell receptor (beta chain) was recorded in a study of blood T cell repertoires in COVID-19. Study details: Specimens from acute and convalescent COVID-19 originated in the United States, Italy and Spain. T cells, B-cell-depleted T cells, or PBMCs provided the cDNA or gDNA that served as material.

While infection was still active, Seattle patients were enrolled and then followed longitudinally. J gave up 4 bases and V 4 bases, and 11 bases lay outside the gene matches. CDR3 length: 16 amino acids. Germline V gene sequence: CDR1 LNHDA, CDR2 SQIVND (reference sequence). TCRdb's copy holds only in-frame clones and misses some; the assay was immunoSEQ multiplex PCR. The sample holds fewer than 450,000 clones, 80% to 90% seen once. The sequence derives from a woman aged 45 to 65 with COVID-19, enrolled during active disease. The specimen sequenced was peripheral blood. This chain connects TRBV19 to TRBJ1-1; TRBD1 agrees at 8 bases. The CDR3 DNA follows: TGTGCCAGTAGTAAACCAGGGGGCGCGAGTTCCACTGAAGCTTTCTTT. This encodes CASSKPGGASSTEAFF.